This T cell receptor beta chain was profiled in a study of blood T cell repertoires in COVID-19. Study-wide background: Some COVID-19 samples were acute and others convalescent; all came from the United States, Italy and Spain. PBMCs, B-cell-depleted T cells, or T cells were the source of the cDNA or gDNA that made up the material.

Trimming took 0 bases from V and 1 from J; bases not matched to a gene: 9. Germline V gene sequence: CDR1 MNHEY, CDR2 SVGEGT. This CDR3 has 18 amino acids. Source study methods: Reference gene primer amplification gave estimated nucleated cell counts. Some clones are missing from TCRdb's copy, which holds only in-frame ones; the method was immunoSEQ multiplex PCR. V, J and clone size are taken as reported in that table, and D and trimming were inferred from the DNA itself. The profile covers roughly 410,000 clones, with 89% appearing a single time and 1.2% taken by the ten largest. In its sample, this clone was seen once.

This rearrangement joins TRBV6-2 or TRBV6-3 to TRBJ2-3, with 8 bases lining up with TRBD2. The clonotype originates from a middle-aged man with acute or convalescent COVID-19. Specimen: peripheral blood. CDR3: CASSYSIYGGGRTDTQYF. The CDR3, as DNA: TGTGCCAGCAGTTACTCGATATACGGCGGGGGGCGCACAGATACGCAGTATTTT.